Sequencing of this TCR beta chain was carried out in a study of cytomegalovirus exposure and HLA in healthy donors. Study conclusions and caveats: Researchers reported that a few CMV-associated chains were confirmed in vitro as CMV antigen-specific. Later analysis identified several of the most significant clusters that appeared linked to common viral pathogens.

This PCR relied on a set of 60 Vbeta primers and 13 Jbeta primers. Sequencing used immunoSEQ multiplex PCR; TCRdb keeps in-frame clones, though not all of them. The sample holds roughly 55,000 clones. Per the germline V gene, CDR1 is SGHRS and CDR2 is YFSETQ. There are 14 residues in the CDR3. To note about this clone: No antigen is known for it. The junction shows a germline mismatch at one end, possibly a read error.

The receptor was isolated from a woman aged 45-59 years in good health and CMV-seropositive. Sequenced input: PBMCs. The chain recombines TRBV5-1 with TRBJ1-1; D is unresolved. The CDR3 DNA sequence: TGCGCCAGCAGCTCCAACCCGGGGAACCCTGAAGCTTTCTTT. Protein product: CASSSNPGNPEAFF.